The T cell receptor beta chain under discussion was sequenced for a study of blood T cell repertoires in COVID-19. Study details: The United States, Italy and Spain were the sources of the acute and convalescent COVID-19 samples. In each case, the material was cDNA or gDNA derived from T cells, B-cell-depleted T cells, or PBMCs.

Original methodology: Counts of nucleated cells, estimated from reference gene primer amplification, were obtained. Using immunoSEQ multiplex PCR, the repertoire was profiled, and TCRdb retains in-frame clones only, with some absent. D and trimming come from the DNA, and the V and J calls and clone size come from that table. Among some 49,000 clones listed, approximately 80% were seen once. CDR1 and CDR2 (germline): MRHNA, SNTAGT. Losses at the gene ends were 3 bases for V and 7 bases for J; bases not matched to a gene: 5. The CDR3 is 13 residues long. This sequence joins TRBV6-4 and TRBJ1-2; 7 nucleotides agree with TRBD1. This TCR was recovered from a woman aged 60 to 75 with acute or convalescent COVID-19. Specimen: peripheral blood. The CDR3 bases are TGTGCCAGCAGTGAGACAGGGATCGGTGGCTACACCTTC. Its protein is CASSETGIGGYTF.